A selection of T cell receptor beta chains follows, all from one sample in a study of T-cell memory formation after mild COVID-19. Each CDR3 protein is one row after TCRdb ran MiXCR on the 5' RACE reads. Of 250,000 to 350,000 distinct CDR3 sequences in the sample, roughly a fifth were seen once. The source material was PBMCs or a T cell subset sorted from them (not recorded which). These receptors were taken from a man between 18 and 35 years old who had mild COVID-19 (a few samples of this study predate the infection). Cell type and time point are not known. Each CDR3 is given without its conserved first and last residue. The D gene is left open where the match is weak. Clone size is not always given. Where it is, it says once, few, many or a class for expanded clones.

v_call clone_size d_call cdr3_aa
TRBV10-3 NA NA AISEHSPSRGLGF
TRBV12-3/TRBV12-4 NA NA ASRPSSREQF
TRBV1 few NA TSSREGPLEQF
TRBV6-2/TRBV6-3 NA NA ASSNFGAYNSPLH
TRBV19 few NA ASSIGTGVPSYNEQF
TRBV20-1 NA TRBD1 SARSLRGPGETQY
TRBV11-2 few NA ASSQGLGNTGELF
TRBV4-3 few NA ASSPESFNEQF
TRBV5-1 many NA ASSLVGNTQY
TRBV28 many NA ASSPSPGIQETQY
TRBV6-1 few TRBD1 ASSKLGQGAPGNSPLH
TRBV7-2 NA TRBD1 ASSSGGPAPDTQY
TRBV7-6 NA TRBD1 ASSDGQGRGAF
TRBV7-3 many TRBD2 ASSLGTSGTDTQY
TRBV9 few NA ASSVGGGGTEAF
TRBV12-3/TRBV12-4 few TRBD2 ASSRGLAVSGETQY
TRBV20-1 few TRBD2 SASRLAGEMMDTDTQY
TRBV5-1 NA TRBD2 ASSLPGLAGTDTQY
TRBV7-2 NA NA ASSLASGQPYEQY